This T cell receptor beta chain derives from a study of long-term antiretroviral therapy in people with HIV. Study-level background: About a decade before 2015, the earliest samples were taken when ART was typically delayed. Study-wide results and limits: Whereas controls had wider CDR3 length ranges, HIV repertoires had narrower ones.

The CDR3 totals 17 residues. Germline-derived CDR1 and CDR2 are ENHRY and SYGVKD. Trimming at V came to 0 bases and at J to 4 bases, leaving 9 bases not matched to a gene. Roughly 0.9-10 million cryopreserved PBMC were held in samples before DNA extraction. An immunoSEQ assay, version v3.0, was performed at survey level. Repertoires were generated with immunoSEQ multiplex PCR, while TCRdb's copy carries only in-frame clones and drops some. The sample holds around 18,000 clones, 80% to 90% seen once. To note about this clone: The antigen is undetermined.

Specimen: unsorted PBMCs, collected 4.2 years after starting antiretroviral therapy. This chain joins TRBV10-3 and TRBJ2-1, with TRBD1 matching 7 bases. This receptor was taken from a man aged 45-60 years with HIV. The CDR3 sequence is CAISESEQGRGYNEQFF. CDR3 DNA: TGTGCCATCAGTGAGTCGGAACAGGGGCGTGGGTACAATGAGCAGTTCTTC.